The text below deals with one T cell receptor (beta chain). This entry is derived from a study of blood T cell repertoires in COVID-19. V trimming: 8 bases; J trimming: 6 bases; junction bases outside the gene matches: 9. The CDR3 spans 14 residues. The germline gives CDR1 LNHDA, CDR2 SQIVND (reference sequence). The data were produced by immunoSEQ multiplex PCR, yet TCRdb's version contains in-frame clones alone and is incomplete. Of roughly 160,000 clones in the sample, more than 70% were seen once. Sequenced input: peripheral blood. The V and J genes are TRBV19 and TRBJ1-4, with 7 bases fitting TRBD1. This clonotype was sampled from a man younger than 30 with active or convalescent COVID-19. CDR3 loop: CASGAGTDYEKLFF. As DNA, the CDR3 is TGTGCCAGTGGAGCCGGGACAGACTATGAAAAACTGTTTTTT.